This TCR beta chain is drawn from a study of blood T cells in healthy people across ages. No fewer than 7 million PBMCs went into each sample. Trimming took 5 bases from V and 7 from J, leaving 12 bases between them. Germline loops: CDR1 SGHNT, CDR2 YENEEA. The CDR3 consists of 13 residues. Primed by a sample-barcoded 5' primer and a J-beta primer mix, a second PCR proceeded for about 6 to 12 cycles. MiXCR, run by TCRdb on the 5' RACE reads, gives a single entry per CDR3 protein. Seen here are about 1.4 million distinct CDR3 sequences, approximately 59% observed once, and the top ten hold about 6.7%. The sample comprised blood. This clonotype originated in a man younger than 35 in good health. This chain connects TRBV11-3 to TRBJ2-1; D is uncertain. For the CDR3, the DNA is TGTGCCAGCAGCGATTTTGGGGAAAATGAGCAGTTCTTC. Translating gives CASSDFGENEQFF.